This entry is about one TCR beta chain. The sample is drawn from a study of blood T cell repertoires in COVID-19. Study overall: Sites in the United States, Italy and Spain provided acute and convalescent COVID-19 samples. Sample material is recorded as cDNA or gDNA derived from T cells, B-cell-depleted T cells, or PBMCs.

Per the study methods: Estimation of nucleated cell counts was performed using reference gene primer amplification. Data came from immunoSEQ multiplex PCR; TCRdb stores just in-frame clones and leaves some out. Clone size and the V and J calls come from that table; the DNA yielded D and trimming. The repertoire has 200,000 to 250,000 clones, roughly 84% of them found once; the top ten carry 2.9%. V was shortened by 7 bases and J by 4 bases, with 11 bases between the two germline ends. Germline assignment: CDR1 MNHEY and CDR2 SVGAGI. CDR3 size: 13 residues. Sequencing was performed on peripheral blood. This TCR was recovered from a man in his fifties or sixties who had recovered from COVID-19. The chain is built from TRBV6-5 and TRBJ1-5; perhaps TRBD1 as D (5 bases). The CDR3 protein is CASMGGTNQPQHF. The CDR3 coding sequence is TGTGCCAGCATGGGGGGGACGAATCAGCCCCAGCATTTT.